This entry lists 8 T cell receptor beta chains sequenced from one sample in a study of blood T cell repertoires in COVID-19. This table comes from immunoSEQ multiplex PCR, and its TCRdb copy is limited to in-frame clones, with some not included. The sample has approximately 120,000 clones, roughly three quarters seen once. Source material: peripheral blood. These receptors all stem from a man aged 40-49 years with active or convalescent COVID-19.

The table lists this clone with a few counts. J is TRBJ1-1 and V is TRBV6-5; D is unresolved. The germline V and J ends were trimmed by 5 bases and 3 bases, with 10 bases remaining between them. The CDR3 runs to 13 residues. Germline values: CDR1 MNHEY, CDR2 SVGAGI. CDR3 coding DNA: TGTGCCAGCAGTCTAAAGTTCGACACTGAAGCTTTCTTT. Amino acids: CASSLKFDTEAFF.

The chain couples TRBV7-2 to TRBJ2-2, with D tentatively TRBD1 (6 bases). Germline CDR1 SGHTA, CDR2 FQGNSA. The CDR3 extends over 13 amino acids. Trimming pared 11 bases from V and 2 bases from J, leaving 12 bases between. The CDR3, as DNA: TGTGCCTTGAGAGGGACAAACACCGGGGAGCTGTTTTTT. Its translation is CALRGTNTGELFF.

Here the CDR3 reads CASSSGQNYATEQYF. The CDR3 DNA sequence: TGTGCCAGCAGTTCGGGACAGAATTACGCTACCGAGCAGTACTTC. V usage is TRBV27 and J usage is TRBJ2-7, with 7 bases lining up with TRBD1. This CDR3 spans 15 amino acids. Trimming cost V 4 bases and J 6 bases; bases outside gene matches: 12. Germline V gene lookup returns CDR1 MNHEY and CDR2 SMNVEV (reference sequence).

The rearrangement uses TRBV30 and TRBJ1-2; the match to TRBD1 covers 7 bases. Looked up from germline, CDR1 is GTSNPN and CDR2 is SVGIG (reference sequence). The V gene end was trimmed by 4 bases and the J gene end by 2 bases; junction bases not matched to a gene: 4. The CDR3 is 13 amino acids. CDR3 residues: CAWTTGMNYGYTF. CDR3 DNA sequence: TGTGCCTGGACGACAGGGATGAACTATGGCTACACCTTC.

J is TRBJ2-3 and V is TRBV27; maybe TRBD2 (6 bases). From germline, CDR1 is MNHEY and CDR2 SMNVEV (reference sequence). Trimming took 4 bases from V and 1 from J, leaving 6 bases between them. The CDR3 runs to 13 residues. CDR3 nucleotides: TGTGCCAGCAGTTGGGAGGGCACAGATACGCAGTATTTT. Amino acid sequence: CASSWEGTDTQYF.

This clone was observed a single time. The rearrangement links TRBV29-1 to TRBJ1-2; TRBD1 aligns across 10 bases. Germline V gene lookup returns CDR1 SQVTM and CDR2 ANQGSEA. J was trimmed by 3 bases and V by 8 bases; bases with no gene match: 6. The CDR3 consists of 13 residues. CDR3 in DNA: TGCAGCACGACAGGGGGCGATGACTATGGCTACACCTTC. Translating it yields CSTTGGDDYGYTF.

This clone was seen a handful of times. This chain links TRBV11-3 with TRBJ1-1; tentative D call: TRBD1 (5 bases). The CDR3 is made up of 12 amino acids. Per germline, CDR1 SGHNT and CDR2 YENEEA. Deletions cut 5 bases from V and 8 bases from J, with 12 bases between. CDR3 coding DNA: TGTGCCAGCAGCCCCGGGGGGTTGGAAGCTTTCTTT. This gives the protein CASSPGGLEAFF.

The chain joins TRBV7-2 to TRBJ2-3; D perhaps matches TRBD2 (6 bases). V gave up 4 bases and J gave up 2 bases, with 19 bases separating them. The CDR3 spans 17 residues. CDR1 is SGHTA and CDR2 is FQGNSA in the germline V gene. This CDR3 reads CASSSRGSGGVTDTQYF. For the CDR3, the DNA is TGTGCCAGCAGCTCGAGAGGTAGCGGTGGAGTCACAGATACGCAGTATTTT.